These T cell receptor beta chains were read from a single sample in a study of response to subunit inactivated influenza vaccine. TCRdb redid the calling of the RT-PCR reads with MiXCR, one entry per CDR3 protein. The sample has 700,000 to 900,000 distinct CDR3 sequences, approximately 21% seen once. The sequencing here drew on PBMCs from blood, taken 4 to 6 days after vaccination. These receptors originate from a man between 50 and 59 years old who received an inactivated influenza vaccine. Both conserved end residues are part of each CDR3. A D gene is named only where the DNA matches it firmly. The size of a clone is reported for some rows only, either as once, few or many, or as a class for expanded clones.

clone size	V gene	D gene	J gene	CDR3 protein	CDR3 DNA
few	TRBV12-3/TRBV12-4	-	TRBJ1-5	CASSLGRSQPQHF	TGTGCCAGCAGTTTAGGGAGAAGCCAGCCCCAGCATTTT
few	TRBV7-2	TRBD1	TRBJ2-7	CASSLDRVSYEQYF	TGTGCCAGCAGCCTCGACAGGGTTTCCTACGAGCAGTACTTC
-	TRBV24-1	TRBD1	TRBJ2-1	CATSATTGGNEQFF	TGTGCCACCAGTGCTACAACAGGGGGCAATGAGCAGTTCTTC
few	TRBV6-2/TRBV6-3	-	TRBJ2-7	CASSNFNWVLGEQYF	TGTGCCAGCAGTAATTTTAATTGGGTACTCGGCGAGCAGTACTTC
-	TRBV18	-	TRBJ1-2	CASSPGTRANYGYTF	TGTGCCAGCTCACCAGGCACAAGAGCTAACTATGGCTACACCTTC
-	TRBV7-7	TRBD2	TRBJ2-3	CASSPGLAVADTQYF	TGTGCCAGCAGCCCGGGACTAGCAGTCGCAGATACGCAGTATTTT
-	TRBV3-1	TRBD2	TRBJ2-7	CASSQDFSLTSGRLYEQYF	TGTGCCAGCAGCCAAGACTTTTCCTTGACTAGCGGGAGGTTATACGAGCAGTACTTC
-	TRBV19	TRBD1	TRBJ2-3	CASSIQGARTDTQYF	TGTGCCAGTAGTATACAGGGGGCGAGAACAGATACGCAGTATTTT
-	TRBV20-1	-	TRBJ2-5	CSAPLAAMQETQYF	TGCAGTGCCCCCCTCGCGGCGATGCAAGAGACCCAGTACTTC
few	TRBV25-1	TRBD2	TRBJ2-1	CASSEISGGELGQQFF	TGTGCCAGCAGTGAGATTAGCGGGGGGGAACTGGGTCAGCAGTTCTTC
-	TRBV7-2	-	TRBJ2-7	CASSLARAGDEQYF	TGTGCCAGCAGCTTAGCGAGGGCTGGGGACGAGCAGTACTTC
-	TRBV25-1	-	TRBJ2-3	CASAELASSTDTQYF	TGTGCCAGCGCGGAATTGGCGTCGAGCACAGATACGCAGTATTTT
-	TRBV20-1	-	TRBJ1-1	CSATDPRANTEAFF	TGCAGTGCCACCGACCCCCGAGCGAACACTGAAGCTTTCTTT
-	TRBV7-2	-	TRBJ2-7	CASSLPSGSSYEQYF	TGTGCCAGCAGCCTCCCTTCCGGGAGCTCCTACGAGCAGTACTTC
few	TRBV5-4	-	TRBJ2-3	CASSPTRATSTDTQYF	TGTGCCAGCAGCCCCACCCGGGCTACTAGCACAGATACGCAGTATTTT
-	TRBV7-6	TRBD2	TRBJ2-3	CASSLGALAGGLDTQYF	TGTGCCAGCAGCTTAGGGGCCCTAGCGGGGGGGCTGGATACGCAGTATTTT